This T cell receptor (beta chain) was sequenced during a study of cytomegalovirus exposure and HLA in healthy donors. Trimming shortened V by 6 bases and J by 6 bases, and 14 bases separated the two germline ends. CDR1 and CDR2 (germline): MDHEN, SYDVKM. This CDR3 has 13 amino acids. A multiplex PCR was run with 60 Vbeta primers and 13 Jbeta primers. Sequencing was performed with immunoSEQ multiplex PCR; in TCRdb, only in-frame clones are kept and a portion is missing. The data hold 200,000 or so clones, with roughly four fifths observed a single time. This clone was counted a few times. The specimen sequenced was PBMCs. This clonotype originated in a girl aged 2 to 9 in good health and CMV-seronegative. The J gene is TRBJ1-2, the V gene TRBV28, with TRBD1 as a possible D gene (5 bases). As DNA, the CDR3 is TGTGCCAGCAGGGGGCCTTCGGGGGATGGCTACACCTTC. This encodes CASRGPSGDGYTF.